The 27 T cell receptor beta chains below all came from one sample that was sequenced in a study of T-cell reconstitution after alpha-beta-depleted transplantation in children. Construction of the TCRbeta library involved unique molecular identifiers. One entry per CDR3 protein, called by TCRdb with MiXCR from the PCR reads. The top ten hold 6% to 7% of the sample, which has around 94,000 distinct CDR3 sequences, 5% to 6% seen once. The sample in question was PBMCs, mostly from graft donor cells, obtained 60 days after TCRalphabeta/CD19-depleted stem cell transplant. These receptors were collected from a female patient aged 2-10 years who had a stem cell transplant for Fanconi anemia, so the T cells may come from the graft donor.

This clonotype has ten or more counts. The chain couples TRBV20-1 to TRBJ1-1; D unresolved. Germline V gene lookup returns CDR1 DFQATT and CDR2 SNEGSKA (reference sequence). The V gene lost 1 base and the J gene lost 5 bases, with 20 bases spanning the gap. The length of the CDR3 is 16 residues. The CDR3 sequence is CSARVRTLLGRTEAFF. The CDR3 nucleotides read TGCAGTGCTAGAGTTAGGACCCTTTTGGGAAGGACTGAAGCTTTCTTT.

This clonotype was detected ten times or more. V is TRBV15 and J is TRBJ1-5; TRBD1 matches 7 bases. The length of the CDR3 is 17 residues. The V gene end was trimmed by 1 base and the J gene end by 3 bases; junction bases not matched to a gene: 9. Germline CDR1 and CDR2: LNHNV and YYDKDF (reference sequence). CDR3 loop: CATSRGSEQGINQPQHF. As DNA, the CDR3 is TGTGCCACCAGCAGAGGTAGCGAACAGGGGATCAATCAGCCCCAGCATTTT. The variable domain in full, with the rest retrieved from reference TRBV15 and TRBJ1-5, is DAMVIQNPRYQVTQFGKPVTLSCSQTLNHNVMYWYQQKSSQAPKLLFHYYDKDFNNEADTPDNFQSRRPNTSFCFLDIRSPGLGDTAMYLCATSRGSEQGINQPQHFGDGTRLSIL.

In its sample, this clonotype was seen many times. The chain uses TRBV12-3 or TRBV12-4 and TRBJ2-3, with 8 bases lining up with TRBD2. The J segment lost 1 base and the V segment lost 8 bases, leaving 11 bases of the junction unmatched. The CDR3 consists of 16 residues. The CDR3 loop reads CASSPLPAGGTDTQYF. CDR3 bases: TGTGCCAGCTCCCCCCTCCCAGCGGGAGGCACAGATACGCAGTATTTT.

At least ten counts were recorded for this clonotype. V usage is TRBV5-1 and J usage is TRBJ1-1; TRBD1 agrees at 10 bases. Germline V lookup: CDR1 SGHRS, CDR2 YFSETQ. V was clipped by 3 bases and J by 5 bases; unmatched bases: 25. The length of the CDR3 is 21 residues. CDR3 bases: TGCGCCAGCAGCTCCAATCAGGGGGAAGCCGGGACAGGGGTCCATGGGACTGAAGCTTTCTTT. The encoded protein is CASSSNQGEAGTGVHGTEAFF.

This rearrangement joins TRBV13 to TRBJ2-1, with TRBD2 matching 11 bases. The CDR3 totals 20 residues. After removal of 6 bases from V and 6 bases from J, the junction contained 22 bases not matched to a gene. Germline lookup yields CDR1 PRHDT and CDR2 FYEKMQ (reference sequence). As DNA, the CDR3 is TGTGCCAGCAGACCCAGCTGGTTAGCGGGAGGGACGGCGAATGGCAATGAGCAGTTCTTC. Amino acids: CASRPSWLAGGTANGNEQFF.

At least ten counts were recorded for this clonotype. The chain carries TRBV28 and TRBJ1-5; maybe TRBD1 (5 bases). Germline CDR1 reads MDHEN; CDR2 reads SYDVKM. The V end was cut by 3 bases, the J end by 6 bases, with 6 bases between. The CDR3 is made up of 12 amino acids. The CDR3 DNA sequence: TGTGCCAGCAGTTTGGGGGGTCAGCCCCAGCATTTT. This gives the protein CASSLGGQPQHF.

This clonotype appeared many times. The gene calls are TRBV28 and TRBJ2-1; D is undetermined. The CDR3 spans 13 residues. CDR1 and CDR2 (germline): MDHEN, SYDVKM. CDR3 in amino acids: CGVYSSPYNEQFF. CDR3 DNA: TGTGGGGTATACTCGTCCCCTTACAATGAGCAGTTCTTC.

This clonotype came up many times. The chain carries TRBV4-2 and TRBJ2-3; possible D gene TRBD2, 6 bases. Trimming took off 0 bases at V and 0 bases at J, with 10 bases between the two ends. CDR1 is LGHNA, CDR2 YNFKEQ, per germline. CDR3 length equals 16 residues. The CDR3 is CASSQEGGVSTDTQYF. In DNA form, the CDR3 reads TGTGCCAGCAGCCAAGAGGGCGGGGTAAGCACAGATACGCAGTATTTT.

This clonotype was observed many times. CDR3 DNA sequence: TGTGCCAGCAGGAATCAACAGGCAAATCTCTACGAGCAGTACTTC. Its protein product is CASRNQQANLYEQYF. This chain connects TRBV28 to TRBJ2-7, with TRBD1 as a possible D gene (5 bases). CDR3 length: 15 amino acids. CDR1 and CDR2 from the germline V gene are MDHEN and SYDVKM. V lost 6 bases and J lost 3, with 18 bases in between.

The chain recombines TRBV20-1 with TRBJ1-2; tentative D call: TRBD1 (5 bases). Trimming shortened V by 8 bases and J by 3 bases, and 13 bases separated the two germline ends. CDR3 length: 12 residues. Germline CDR1 and CDR2: DFQATT and SNEGSKA (reference sequence). The CDR3 nucleotides read TGCAGTCCGGGGGATAGGGACTATGGCTACACCTTC. Encoded protein: CSPGDRDYGYTF.

J is TRBJ2-7 and V is TRBV27, with D perhaps matching TRBD1 (5 bases). The CDR3 is made up of 13 amino acids. V shed 5 bases and J shed 2 bases, with 10 bases lying between them. In germline, CDR1 is MNHEY, CDR2 SMNVEV (reference sequence). CDR3 loop: CASSHTGAYEQYF. CDR3 nucleotide sequence: TGTGCCAGCAGTCACACAGGAGCCTACGAGCAGTACTTC.

This chain uses TRBV7-3 with TRBJ2-7, with 9 bases lining up with TRBD1. V shed 5 bases and J 0 bases; nucleotides not matched to a gene: 2. The CDR3 has 14 residues. Per germline, CDR1 SGHTA and CDR2 FQGTGA. The CDR3 DNA reads TGTGCCAGCAGCAAGGACAGGGGCTCCTACGAGCAGTACTTC. It specifies CASSKDRGSYEQYF. Using reference TRBV7-3 and TRBJ2-7 for the parts outside the CDR3, the full variable domain is GAGVSQTPSNKVTEKGKYVELRCDPISGHTALYWYRQSLGQGPEFLIYFQGTGAADDSGLPNDRFFAVRPEGSVSTLKIQRTERGDSAVYLCASSKDRGSYEQYFGPGTRLTVT.

This clonotype was counted many times. V and J are TRBV29-1 and TRBJ1-5; D is ambiguous. The CDR3 is 13 residues long. V was clipped by 1 base and J by 5 bases, with 9 bases between them. Germline CDR1 reads SQVTM; CDR2 reads ANQGSEA. The CDR3 is CSVEVGRDQPQHF. CDR3 nucleotide sequence: TGCAGCGTTGAAGTGGGGAGGGATCAGCCCCAGCATTTT.

The sample holds many counts of this clonotype. DNA for the CDR3: TGCAGTGCTAGAGTGTGGGAGACCCAGTACTTC. Encoded protein: CSARVWETQYF. The rearrangement joins TRBV20-1 to TRBJ2-5; the D is unclear. Germline V gene sequence: CDR1 DFQATT, CDR2 SNEGSKA (reference sequence). V was clipped by 1 base and J by 5 bases, with 5 bases between them. This CDR3 region has 11 residues.

This clonotype has only a few counts. The rearrangement joins TRBV5-1 to TRBJ1-1; D is perhaps TRBD1 (5 bases). The CDR3 spans 14 residues. Trimming removed 4 bases at V and 7 bases at J, with 17 bases between. CDR1 SGHRS and CDR2 YFSETQ come from the germline V gene. This CDR3 is CASSPRQRWDEAFF. CDR3 DNA sequence: TGCGCCAGCAGCCCGCGACAGCGCTGGGATGAAGCTTTCTTT.

This chain joins TRBV7-9 and TRBJ1-6, with a possible D match to TRBD1 (5 bases). Trimming shortened V by 5 bases and J by 8 bases, and 13 bases separated the two germline ends. This CDR3 has 14 amino acids. In germline, CDR1 is SEHNR, CDR2 FQNEAQ (reference sequence). The CDR3 nucleotides read TGTGCCAGCAGCGTTCAGGGTGGTTATTCACCCCTCCACTTT. It codes for CASSVQGGYSPLHF.

This clonotype has a count of ten or more. The chain is built from TRBV29-1 and TRBJ2-7; D is perhaps TRBD1 (6 bases). The CDR3 length is 12 residues. Deletions cut 4 bases from V and 2 bases from J, with 9 bases between. Germline values: CDR1 SQVTM, CDR2 ANQGSEA. CDR3 region: CSVGQDPYEQYF. CDR3 coding DNA: TGCAGCGTTGGACAGGATCCCTACGAGCAGTACTTC.

This chain connects TRBV7-3 to TRBJ2-1, with 15 nucleotides matching TRBD2. In germline, CDR1 is SGHTA, CDR2 FQGTGA. V gave up 8 bases and J gave up 3 bases; unmatched junction bases: 14. This CDR3 is built from 19 residues. The CDR3 sequence is CASCRQRTSGGAFYNEQFF. In nucleotides, the CDR3 is TGTGCCAGCTGCCGGCAAAGGACTAGCGGGGGGGCCTTCTACAATGAGCAGTTCTTC. Looking up the rest from reference TRBV7-3 and TRBJ2-1 gives the full variable domain: GAGVSQTPSNKVTEKGKYVELRCDPISGHTALYWYRQSLGQGPEFLIYFQGTGAADDSGLPNDRFFAVRPEGSVSTLKIQRTERGDSAVYLCASCRQRTSGGAFYNEQFFGPGTRLTVL.

In its sample, this clonotype was seen a few times. The CDR3: CASITVKRGGVGTDTQYF. The CDR3 DNA sequence: TGTGCCAGCATAACTGTGAAGCGGGGGGGCGTGGGCACAGATACGCAGTATTTT. The chain couples TRBV28 to TRBJ2-3, with 10 nucleotides matching TRBD2. This CDR3 contains 18 residues. With V trimmed by 7 bases and J by 1 base, 14 bases remained unmatched. Germline CDR1 reads MDHEN; CDR2 reads SYDVKM.

The chain recombines TRBV19 with TRBJ2-1; the match to TRBD1 covers 12 bases. V gave up 4 bases and J gave up 9 bases; unmatched junction bases: 10. The CDR3 totals 16 residues. The germline CDR1 and CDR2 sequences are LNHDA and SQIVND (reference sequence). CDR3 in amino acids: CASSKFNRDRGPEQFF. The CDR3 DNA reads as TGTGCCAGTAGTAAATTCAACCGGGACAGGGGGCCTGAGCAGTTCTTC.

Many counts were recorded for this clonotype. The chain employs TRBV6-1 and TRBJ2-7; 9 bases match TRBD1. Germline V gene data show CDR1 as MNHNS and CDR2 as SASEGT. The ends lost 5 bases at V and 5 bases at J; junction bases unmatched: 7. The CDR3 runs 14 residues. Here the CDR3 reads CASSLGQGLDEQYF. In DNA form, the CDR3 reads TGTGCCAGCAGTCTTGGACAGGGGTTGGACGAGCAGTACTTC.

The V and J genes are TRBV4-2 and TRBJ2-1; 9 bases align to TRBD2. The CDR3 is 16 residues long. Germline CDR1 is LGHNA and CDR2 is YNFKEQ. The V segment lost 3 bases and the J segment 5 bases; nucleotides outside the gene matches: 8. The CDR3 loop reads CASSHRAGGPNNEQFF. DNA of the CDR3: TGTGCCAGCAGCCACAGAGCGGGGGGCCCCAACAATGAGCAGTTCTTC.

Turning to this clonotype: This sequence may be a read error, since a much larger clone differs from it by one base. This chain connects TRBV3-1 to TRBJ2-5, with D possibly being TRBD1 (6 bases). V lost 8 bases and J lost 7, with 14 bases in between. The CDR3 spans 12 residues. In germline, CDR1 is LGHDT, CDR2 YNNKEL (reference sequence). The chain's CDR3 is CASLTLGGTQYF. The CDR3, as DNA: TGTGCCAGCCTGACCCTAGGGGGGACCCAGTACTTC.

The table lists this clonotype with many counts. The chain carries TRBV20-1 and TRBJ2-3; D ambiguous. The CDR3 contains 13 residues. Trimming shortened V by 4 bases and J by 0 bases, and 8 bases separated the two germline ends. Germline V gene data show CDR1 as DFQATT and CDR2 as SNEGSKA (reference sequence). As DNA, the CDR3 is TGCAGTGCTACCCCGACTAGCACAGATACGCAGTATTTT. Protein product: CSATPTSTDTQYF.

The genes are TRBV5-4 and TRBJ2-7, with 14 bases lining up with TRBD2. V gave up 1 base and J gave up 1 base; unmatched junction bases: 7. Germline V lookup: CDR1 SGHNT, CDR2 YYREEE (reference sequence). CDR3 size: 18 residues. This CDR3 is CASSLSWTSGGLSYEQYF. In nucleotides, the CDR3 is TGTGCCAGCAGCTTGTCATGGACTAGCGGGGGGTTATCCTACGAGCAGTACTTC.

Ten or more counts support this clonotype. The gene calls are TRBV20-1 and TRBJ2-1; 7 positions match TRBD2. Per germline, CDR1 DFQATT and CDR2 SNEGSKA (reference sequence). V lost 4 bases to trimming and J lost 4 bases; unmatched junction nucleotides: 19. The CDR3 has 18 residues. As DNA, the CDR3 is TGCAGTGCTAATCCCTTAACCAGCGGGAACACGGCGTACAATGAGCAGTTCTTC. Residues: CSANPLTSGNTAYNEQFF.

This clonotype was observed a handful of times. The chain carries TRBV20-1 and TRBJ2-2; TRBD2 agrees at 8 bases. This CDR3 has 15 residues. The trim removed 1 base at V and 5 bases at J, leaving 6 bases unmatched. Germline values: CDR1 DFQATT, CDR2 SNEGSKA (reference sequence). CDR3 in amino acids: CSARVSGGGTGELFF. The CDR3 coding sequence is TGCAGTGCTAGAGTCTCCGGGGGGGGAACCGGGGAGCTGTTTTTT.